One T cell receptor (beta chain) is described in this entry. These data are taken from a study of technical replicates of blood from a handful of donors. Trimming left V 5 bases short and J 5 bases short, with 13 bases between. The germline CDR1 and CDR2 sequences are SGHVS and FQNEAQ. The CDR3 runs 15 residues. This table comes from immunoSEQ multiplex PCR, and its TCRdb copy is limited to in-frame clones, with some not included. The data hold about 68,000 clones, with approximately 97% observed a single time. This chain uses TRBV7-8 with TRBJ2-6; a weak D match, TRBD2 (5 bases). The receptor's source is a human donor in good health. Sequencing used T cells isolated from PBMCs. CDR3 in DNA: TGTGCCAGCAGCACGCGGACGGGAAGGGCCAACGTCCTGACTTTC. Its protein is CASSTRTGRANVLTF.